This T cell receptor beta chain came from a study of monozygotic twins with inflammatory bowel disease. Reprocessing the 5' RACE reads, TCRdb reports a single entry for every CDR3 protein and omits DNA. The data include 200,000 to 250,000 distinct CDR3 sequences; the top ten clones carry 7.5% to 9.5%. Germline V lookup: CDR1 MNHEY, CDR2 SVGAGI. CDR3 length equals 14 residues. V usage is TRBV6-5 and J usage is TRBJ1-1. The clonotype comes from a human donor with ulcerative colitis or Crohn's disease, or a healthy co-twin of an affected twin (not recorded which). The sequenced sample was blood. The CDR3 is CASSYGSGNTEAFF.